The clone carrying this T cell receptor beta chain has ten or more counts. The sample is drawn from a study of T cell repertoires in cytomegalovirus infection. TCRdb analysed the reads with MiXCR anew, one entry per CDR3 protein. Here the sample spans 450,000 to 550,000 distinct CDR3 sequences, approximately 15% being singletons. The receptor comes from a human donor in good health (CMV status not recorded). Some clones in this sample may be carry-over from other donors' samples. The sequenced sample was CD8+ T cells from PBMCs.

CDR3 amino acids: CASSSLVIGAILRTDTQYF. In DNA, the CDR3 is TGTGCCAGCAGCTCCCTCGTTATCGGGGCAATTCTCCGCACAGATACGCAGTATTTT. J is TRBJ2-3 and V is TRBV7-6; D tentatively reads TRBD1 or TRBD2 (5 bases each). CDR3 length: 19 amino acids. V was cut by 4 bases and J by 1 base, with 24 bases left in between. Looked up from germline, CDR1 is SGHVS and CDR2 is FNYEAQ.